The 10 T cell receptor beta chains in this list originate from one sample, sequenced in a study of cytomegalovirus exposure and HLA in healthy donors. With 60 Vbeta and 13 Jbeta primers, the PCR was carried out. Sequenced by immunoSEQ multiplex PCR; TCRdb stores in-frame clones only, minus some. This sample has 150,000 or so clones, with about 80% found just once. The sequenced material came from PBMCs. The receptor source for this set is a man aged 40-49 years in good health and CMV-seropositive.

The chain recombines TRBV6-5 with TRBJ2-5; D is perhaps TRBD2 (6 bases). The CDR3 is 11 amino acids. V dropped 6 bases and J dropped 7 bases, with 9 bases sitting between them. The germline V gene has CDR1 MNHEY and CDR2 SVGAGI. The CDR3 spells CASSVGGTQYF. The CDR3 DNA is TGTGCCAGCAGCGTCGGGGGGACCCAGTACTTC.

The chain recombines TRBV4-2 with TRBJ2-1, with TRBD2 matching 7 bases. V lost 4 bases and J lost 0; bases outside the gene matches: 3. CDR1 is LGHNA, CDR2 YNFKEQ, per germline. The CDR3 is 15 amino acids. The CDR3 reads CASSRGGSSYNEQFF. For the CDR3, the DNA is TGTGCCAGCAGCCGCGGGGGTTCCTCCTACAATGAGCAGTTCTTC.

The rearrangement joins TRBV29-1 to TRBJ2-3, with D possibly TRBD2 on 5 matching bases. Per the germline V gene, CDR1 is SQVTM and CDR2 is ANQGSEA. The CDR3 has 14 amino acids. Trimming stripped 6 bases from V and 2 bases from J, with 15 bases between. CDR3 region: CSVATGIITDTQYF. The CDR3 bases are TGCAGCGTCGCCACCGGGATCATCACAGATACGCAGTATTTT.

The V gene is TRBV7-8, the J gene TRBJ1-4; 9 bases agree with TRBD1. The CDR3 has 14 residues. CDR1 and CDR2 from the germline V gene are SGHVS and FQNEAQ. V lost 1 base, J lost 8 bases, and 2 bases stayed unmatched. The CDR3 protein is CASSLDRGREKLFF. Here the CDR3 DNA reads TGTGCCAGCAGCTTAGACAGGGGGCGGGAAAAACTGTTTTTT.

This clone was seen just once. This rearrangement joins TRBV4-3 to TRBJ2-5, with TRBD2 matching over 12 bases. Germline V CDR1 and CDR2: LGHNA, YSLEER. This CDR3 contains 19 residues. With 0 bases clipped from V and 4 bases from J, the junction kept 12 bases outside the gene matches. CDR3 sequence (DNA): TGCGCCAGCAGCCAAGAGCGACTAGCGGGAGTCGGCGTCGGAGAGACCCAGTACTTC. This sequence encodes CASSQERLAGVGVGETQYF.

This sequence joins TRBV7-2 and TRBJ2-3; D remains ambiguous. Germline values: CDR1 SGHTA, CDR2 FQGNSA. This CDR3 is built from 17 residues. With 1 base removed from V and 1 base from J, the gap between germline ends came to 15 bases. CDR3 DNA: TGTGCCAGCAGCTTAGTAAGAAACAGAGCCGGCACAGATACGCAGTATTTT. This codes for CASSLVRNRAGTDTQYF.

The chain joins TRBV2 to TRBJ1-5; D is possibly TRBD1 (6 bases). V lost 6 bases and J 4 bases, leaving 16 bases between the germline ends. The CDR3 sequence is 15 residues long. Germline-derived CDR1 and CDR2 are SNHLY and FYNNEI. CDR3 sequence (DNA): TGTGCCAGCAGCGTAGATGGGGGGGCAAATCAGCCCCAGCATTTT. Translation: CASSVDGGANQPQHF.

V and J are TRBV11-2 and TRBJ1-2, with D tentatively TRBD1 (5 bases). The CDR3 sequence is 14 residues long. Germline loops: CDR1 SGHAT, CDR2 FQNNGV. Trimming left V 4 bases short and J 3 bases short, with 12 bases between. The CDR3 region is CASSSQGGDYGYTF. In nucleotides, the CDR3 is TGTGCCAGCAGCTCTCAGGGAGGGGACTATGGCTACACCTTC.

The chain employs TRBV10-1 and TRBJ2-7; a weak D match, TRBD2 (6 bases). Trimming took off 10 bases at V and 5 bases at J, with 9 bases between the two ends. CDR1 is WNHNN, CDR2 SYGVQD, per germline (reference sequence). The CDR3 consists of 10 residues. CDR3 DNA sequence: TGCGCCACTGGGGGGAACGAGCAGTACTTC. Its protein is CATGGNEQYF.

This CDR3 is CASSLRRNTGELFF. As DNA, the CDR3 is TGTGCCAGCAGCTTGCGGCGGAACACCGGGGAGCTGTTTTTT. The rearrangement uses TRBV7-2 and TRBJ2-2; D remains ambiguous. The germline CDR1 and CDR2 sequences are SGHTA and FQGNSA. This CDR3 contains 14 residues. V shed 3 bases and J shed 1 base, with 6 bases lying between them.